The 2 T cell receptor beta chains presented below share a single source sample, sequenced in a study of shared clonotypes between healthy human individuals. Sequencing was performed with immunoSEQ multiplex PCR; in TCRdb, only in-frame clones are kept and a portion is missing. The profile covers 600,000 to 750,000 clones, with around 70% appearing a single time and under 2% taken by the ten largest. Sequenced: memory CD4+ T cells sorted from blood. Stated subset: CD45RA-negative fraction. The source is a woman in her twenties or thirties in good health.

The J gene is TRBJ1-6, the V gene TRBV21-1. TRBV21-1 is noted as a pseudogene. The CDR3 spans 12 residues. The CDR3 protein is CASSKGGSPLHF. CDR3 DNA: TGTGCCAGCAGCAAAGGGGGTTCACCCCTCCACTTT.

This chain uses TRBV7-9 with TRBJ2-2; 10 nucleotides match TRBD2. Losses at the gene ends were 1 base for V and 1 base for J; bases not matched to a gene: 3. Looked up from germline, CDR1 is SEHNR and CDR2 is FQNEAQ (reference sequence). The CDR3 consists of 17 residues. CDR3 in amino acids: CASSLVGTSENTGELFF. For the CDR3, the DNA is TGTGCCAGCAGCTTAGTCGGGACTAGCGAGAACACCGGGGAGCTGTTTTTT.